What follows is one T cell receptor beta chain and its context. Its antigen remains unknown. The PCR used 60 Vbeta and 13 Jbeta primers. In the original processing: Among the unique TCR beta chains that a later analysis counted, around 82 million in all, about 10 million were shared. Using immunoSEQ multiplex PCR, the repertoire was profiled, and TCRdb retains in-frame clones only, with some absent. That table is the source of V, J and clone size, and D and trimming were worked out from the DNA. The sample contains around 150,000 clones, 75% of which appear only once. These data belong to a study of cytomegalovirus exposure and HLA in healthy donors. The wider study: One earlier analysis, a look at roughly 170 million T cells, found some 120 million unique TCR beta sequences.

Study-wide points: Through in vitro validation, three CMV-associated chains were shown to be specific for CMV antigens. Further analysis, carried out later, found HLA-associated TCR beta chains more clonally expanded than equally common other chains.

The CDR3 runs to 16 residues. CDR1 and CDR2 from the germline V gene are SNHLY and FYNNEI. V lost 4 bases and J lost 4; bases outside the gene matches: 11. The chain combines TRBV2 with TRBJ1-2; 8 bases fit TRBD1. This receptor was obtained from a woman aged 45-59 years in good health and CMV-seropositive. The sample comprised PBMCs. In DNA, the CDR3 is TGTGCCAGCAGTGCGTTGACAGGGGAGGGGACCTATGGCTACACCTTC. The encoded protein is CASSALTGEGTYGYTF. Variable domain in full (rest from reference TRBV2 and TRBJ1-2): EPEVTQTPSHQVTQMGQEVILRCVPISNHLYFYWYRQILGQKVEFLVSFYNNEISEKSEIFDDQFSVERPDGSNFTLKIRSTKLEDSAMYFCASSALTGEGTYGYTFGSGTRLTVV.